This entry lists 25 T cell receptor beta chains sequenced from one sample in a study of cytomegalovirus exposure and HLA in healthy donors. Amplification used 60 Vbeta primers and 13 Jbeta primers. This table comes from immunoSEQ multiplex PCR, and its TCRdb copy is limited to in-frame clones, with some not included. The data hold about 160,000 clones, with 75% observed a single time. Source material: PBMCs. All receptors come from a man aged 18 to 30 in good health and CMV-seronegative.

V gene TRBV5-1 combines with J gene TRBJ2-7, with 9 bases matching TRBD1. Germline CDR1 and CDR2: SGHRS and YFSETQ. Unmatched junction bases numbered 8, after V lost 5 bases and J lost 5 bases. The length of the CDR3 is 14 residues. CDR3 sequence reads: CASRPGTGRNEQYF. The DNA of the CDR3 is TGCGCCAGCAGGCCCGGGACAGGGCGGAACGAGCAGTACTTC.

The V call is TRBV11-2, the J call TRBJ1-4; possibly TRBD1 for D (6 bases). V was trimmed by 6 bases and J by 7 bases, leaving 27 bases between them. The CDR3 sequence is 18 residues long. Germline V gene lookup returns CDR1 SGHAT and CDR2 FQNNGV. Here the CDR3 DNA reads TGTGCCAGCAGGTCGGTCAGGGGACGGACCGCGAGAAGTGAAAAACTGTTTTTT. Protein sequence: CASRSVRGRTARSEKLFF.

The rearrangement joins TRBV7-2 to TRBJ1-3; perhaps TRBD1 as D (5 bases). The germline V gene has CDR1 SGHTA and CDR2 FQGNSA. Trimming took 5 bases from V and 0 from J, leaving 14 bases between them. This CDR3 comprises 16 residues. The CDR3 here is CASSRYGAASGNTIYF. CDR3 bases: TGTGCCAGCAGCCGATATGGGGCAGCCTCTGGAAACACCATATATTTT.

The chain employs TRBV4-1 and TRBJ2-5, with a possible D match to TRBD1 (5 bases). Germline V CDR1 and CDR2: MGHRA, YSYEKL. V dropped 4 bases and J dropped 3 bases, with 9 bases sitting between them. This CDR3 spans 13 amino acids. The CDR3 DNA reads TGCGCCAGCAGCCTAGGGGCCAAAGAGACCCAGTACTTC. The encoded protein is CASSLGAKETQYF.

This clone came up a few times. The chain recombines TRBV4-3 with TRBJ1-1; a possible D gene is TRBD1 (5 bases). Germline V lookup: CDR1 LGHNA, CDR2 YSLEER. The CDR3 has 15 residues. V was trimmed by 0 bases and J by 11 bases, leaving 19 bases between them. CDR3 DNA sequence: TGCGCCAGCAGCCAAGAAGGCAGGGCGACGACCCCCGCTTTCTTT. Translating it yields CASSQEGRATTPAFF.

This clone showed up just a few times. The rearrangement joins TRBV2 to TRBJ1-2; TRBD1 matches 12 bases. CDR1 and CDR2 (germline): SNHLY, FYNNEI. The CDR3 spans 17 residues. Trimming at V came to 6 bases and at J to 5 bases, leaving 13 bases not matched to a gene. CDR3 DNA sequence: TGTGCCAGCAGCCAAGGGACAGGGGGCGTGATGGGATATGGCTACACCTTC. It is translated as CASSQGTGGVMGYGYTF. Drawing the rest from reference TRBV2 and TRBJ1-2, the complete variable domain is EPEVTQTPSHQVTQMGQEVILRCVPISNHLYFYWYRQILGQKVEFLVSFYNNEISEKSEIFDDQFSVERPDGSNFTLKIRSTKLEDSAMYFCASSQGTGGVMGYGYTFGSGTRLTVV.

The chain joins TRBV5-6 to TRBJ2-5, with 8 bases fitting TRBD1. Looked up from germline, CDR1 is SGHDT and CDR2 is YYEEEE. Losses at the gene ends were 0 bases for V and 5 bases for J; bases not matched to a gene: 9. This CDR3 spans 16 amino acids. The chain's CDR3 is CASSLAWDRTEETQYF. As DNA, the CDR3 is TGTGCCAGCAGCTTGGCCTGGGACAGGACAGAGGAGACCCAGTACTTC.

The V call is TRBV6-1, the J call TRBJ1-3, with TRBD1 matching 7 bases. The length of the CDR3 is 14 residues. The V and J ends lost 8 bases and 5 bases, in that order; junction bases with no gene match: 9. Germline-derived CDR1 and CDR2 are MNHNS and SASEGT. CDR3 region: CASSLPGGRNTIYF. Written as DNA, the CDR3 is TGTGCCAGCTCTCTGCCAGGGGGAAGAAACACCATATATTTT.

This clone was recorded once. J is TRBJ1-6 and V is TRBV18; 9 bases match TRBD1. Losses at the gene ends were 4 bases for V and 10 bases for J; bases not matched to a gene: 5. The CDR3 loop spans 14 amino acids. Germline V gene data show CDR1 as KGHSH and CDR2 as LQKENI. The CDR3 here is CASSLGQGNSPLHF. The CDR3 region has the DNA TGTGCCAGCTCACTGGGACAGGGAAACTCACCCCTCCACTTT.

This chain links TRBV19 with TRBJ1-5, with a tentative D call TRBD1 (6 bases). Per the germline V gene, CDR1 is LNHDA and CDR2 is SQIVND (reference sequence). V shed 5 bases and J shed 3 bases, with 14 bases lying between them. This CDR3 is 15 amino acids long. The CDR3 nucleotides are TGTGCCAGTAGTCTCACCCACAGGGACAATCAGCCCCAGCATTTT. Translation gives CASSLTHRDNQPQHF.

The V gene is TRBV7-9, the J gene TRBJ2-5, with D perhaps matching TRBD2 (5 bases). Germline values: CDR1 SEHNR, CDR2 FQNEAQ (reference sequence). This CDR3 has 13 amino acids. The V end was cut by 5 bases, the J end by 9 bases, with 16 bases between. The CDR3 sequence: CASSQRTAGAQYF. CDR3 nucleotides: TGTGCCAGCAGCCAAAGGACCGCCGGGGCCCAGTACTTC.

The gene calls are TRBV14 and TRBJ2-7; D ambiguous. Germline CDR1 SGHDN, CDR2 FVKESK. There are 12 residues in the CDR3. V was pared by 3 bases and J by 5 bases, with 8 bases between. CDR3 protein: CASSHGHNEQYF. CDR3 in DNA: TGTGCCAGCAGCCATGGGCATAACGAGCAGTACTTC.

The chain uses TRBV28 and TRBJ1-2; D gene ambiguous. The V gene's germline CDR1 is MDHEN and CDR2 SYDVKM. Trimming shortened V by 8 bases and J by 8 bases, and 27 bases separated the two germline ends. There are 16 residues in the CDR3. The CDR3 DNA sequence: TGTGCCAGCGGCTTGGATTCCTCCTCGGGAAAGAGAGGCTACACCTTC. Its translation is CASGLDSSSGKRGYTF.

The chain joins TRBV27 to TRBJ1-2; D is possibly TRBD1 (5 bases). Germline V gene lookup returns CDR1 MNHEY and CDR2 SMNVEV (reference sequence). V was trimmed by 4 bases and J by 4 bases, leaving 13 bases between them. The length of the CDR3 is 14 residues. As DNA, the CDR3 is TGTGCCAGCAGTTGGGGCCAGGGTCCCTATGGCTACACCTTC. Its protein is CASSWGQGPYGYTF.

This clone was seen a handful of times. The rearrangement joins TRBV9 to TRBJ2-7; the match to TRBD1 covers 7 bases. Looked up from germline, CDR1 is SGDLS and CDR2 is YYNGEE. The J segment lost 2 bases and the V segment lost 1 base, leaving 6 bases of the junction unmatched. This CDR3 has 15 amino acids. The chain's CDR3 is CASSVTWDSTYEQYF. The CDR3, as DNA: TGTGCCAGCAGCGTAACGTGGGACAGTACCTACGAGCAGTACTTC. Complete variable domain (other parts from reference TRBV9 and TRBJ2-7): DSGVTQTPKHLITATGQRVTLRCSPRSGDLSVYWYQQSLDQGLQFLIQYYNGEERAKGNILERFSAQQFPDLHSELNLSSLELGDSALYFCASSVTWDSTYEQYFGPGTRLTVT.

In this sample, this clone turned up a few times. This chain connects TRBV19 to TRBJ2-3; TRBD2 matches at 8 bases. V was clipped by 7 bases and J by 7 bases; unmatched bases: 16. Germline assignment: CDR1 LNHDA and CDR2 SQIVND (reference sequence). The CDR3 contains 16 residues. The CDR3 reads CASTPWSGSPLNTQYF. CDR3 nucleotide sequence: TGTGCCAGTACCCCATGGAGCGGGAGTCCACTTAATACGCAGTATTTT. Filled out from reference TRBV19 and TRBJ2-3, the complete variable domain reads DGGITQSPKYLFRKEGQNVTLSCEQNLNHDAMYWYRQDPGQGLRLIYYSQIVNDFQKGDIAEGYSVSREKKESFPLTVTSAQKNPTAFYLCASTPWSGSPLNTQYFGPGTRLTVL.

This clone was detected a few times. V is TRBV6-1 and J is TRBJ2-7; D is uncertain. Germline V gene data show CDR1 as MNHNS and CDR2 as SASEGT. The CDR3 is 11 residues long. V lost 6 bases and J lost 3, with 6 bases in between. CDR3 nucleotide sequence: TGTGCCAGCAGCTTATTCTACGAGCAGTACTTC. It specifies CASSLFYEQYF.

CDR3 sequence: CASSHKREWKVKEQYF. CDR3 nucleotide sequence: TGCGCCAGCAGCCACAAGCGGGAGTGGAAGGTGAAAGAGCAGTACTTC. V usage is TRBV4-1 and J usage is TRBJ2-7, with 8 bases lining up with TRBD2. The trim removed 3 bases at V and 7 bases at J, leaving 14 bases unmatched. This CDR3 spans 16 amino acids. CDR1 MGHRA and CDR2 YSYEKL come from the germline V gene.

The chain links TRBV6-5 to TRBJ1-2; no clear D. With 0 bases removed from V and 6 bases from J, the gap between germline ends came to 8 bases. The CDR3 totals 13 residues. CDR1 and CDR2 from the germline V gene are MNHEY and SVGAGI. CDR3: CASSYSRAHGYTF. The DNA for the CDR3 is TGTGCCAGCAGTTACTCGAGGGCCCATGGCTACACCTTC.

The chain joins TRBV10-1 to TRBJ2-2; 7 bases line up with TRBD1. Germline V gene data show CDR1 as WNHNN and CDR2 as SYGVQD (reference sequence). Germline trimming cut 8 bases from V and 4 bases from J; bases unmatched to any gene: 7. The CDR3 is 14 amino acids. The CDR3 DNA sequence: TGCGCCAGCCGATTGGGACAGTTCACCGGGGAGCTGTTTTTT. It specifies CASRLGQFTGELFF.

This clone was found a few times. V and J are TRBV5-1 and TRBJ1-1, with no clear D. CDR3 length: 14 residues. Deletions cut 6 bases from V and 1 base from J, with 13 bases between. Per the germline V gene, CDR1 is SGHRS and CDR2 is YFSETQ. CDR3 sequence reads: CASNARAENTEAFF. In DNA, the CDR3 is TGCGCCAGCAATGCCCGCGCGGAGAACACTGAAGCTTTCTTT.

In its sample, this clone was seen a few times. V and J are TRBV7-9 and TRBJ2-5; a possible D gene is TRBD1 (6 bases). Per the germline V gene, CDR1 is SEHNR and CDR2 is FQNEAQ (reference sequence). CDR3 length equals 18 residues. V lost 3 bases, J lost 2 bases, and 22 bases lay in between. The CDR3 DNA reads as TGTGCCAGCAGCTTCCCCGGGACAACGAGTTATTTACAAGAGACCCAGTACTTC. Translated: CASSFPGTTSYLQETQYF.

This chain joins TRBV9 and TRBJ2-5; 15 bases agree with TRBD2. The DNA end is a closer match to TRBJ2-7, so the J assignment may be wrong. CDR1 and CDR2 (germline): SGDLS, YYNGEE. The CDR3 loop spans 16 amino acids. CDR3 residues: CASSVGLAGGGDEQYF. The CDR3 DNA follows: TGTGCCAGCAGCGTGGGACTAGCGGGAGGAGGGGACGAGCAGTACTTC.

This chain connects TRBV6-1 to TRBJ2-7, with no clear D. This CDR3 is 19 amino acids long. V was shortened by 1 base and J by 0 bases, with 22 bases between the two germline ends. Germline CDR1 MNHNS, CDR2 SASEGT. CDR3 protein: CASSEEPILYCGLSYEQYF. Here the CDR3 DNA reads TGTGCCAGCAGTGAAGAACCGATACTCTACTGCGGCCTCTCCTACGAGCAGTACTTC.

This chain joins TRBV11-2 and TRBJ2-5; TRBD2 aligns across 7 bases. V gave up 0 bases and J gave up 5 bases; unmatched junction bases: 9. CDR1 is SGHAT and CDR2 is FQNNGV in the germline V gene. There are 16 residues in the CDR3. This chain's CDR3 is CASSLDLGRGRETQYF. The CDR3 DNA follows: TGTGCCAGCAGCTTAGATTTGGGGAGGGGTAGGGAGACCCAGTACTTC. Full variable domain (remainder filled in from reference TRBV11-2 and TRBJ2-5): EAGVAQSPRYKIIEKRQSVAFWCNPISGHATLYWYQQILGQGPKLLIQFQNNGVVDDSQLPKDRFSAERLKGVDSTLKIQPAKLEDSAVYLCASSLDLGRGRETQYFGPGTRLLVL.